This T cell receptor beta chain originates from a study of cytomegalovirus exposure and HLA in healthy donors. Study-level results: Specificity for CMV antigens was confirmed in vitro for a few of the CMV-associated chains. In a later analysis, a missense DCLRE1C variant was linked to TCR beta V- and J-gene trimming. Evidence from a later analysis indicated that most CMV-associated TCR beta chains looked HLA-restricted.

The V segment lost 7 bases and the J segment 4 bases; nucleotides outside the gene matches: 7. The CDR3 totals 15 residues. Germline CDR1 is MNHEY and CDR2 is SVGAGI. Worth noting for this clone: The antigen remains undetermined.

Both 60 Vbeta primers and 13 Jbeta primers went into the PCR. Sequencing was performed with immunoSEQ multiplex PCR; in TCRdb, only in-frame clones are kept and a portion is missing. The sample contains around 130,000 clones, 83% of which appear only once. V is TRBV6-5 and J is TRBJ2-1; 10 bases map to TRBD1. The receptor was derived from a girl aged 2 to 10 in good health and CMV-seronegative. Sequenced sample: PBMCs. CDR3 region: CASKMDRGGYNEQFF. The CDR3 bases are TGTGCCAGCAAGATGGACAGGGGGGGATACAATGAGCAGTTCTTC.